The TCR beta chain under discussion was sequenced for a study of early T cells in non-severe SARS-CoV-2 infection. The wider study: The study sequenced bulk RNA from unsorted whole blood, with chains unpaired. Study observations and caveats: VDJdb-based matching was biased toward anti-spike CD8 responses and missed private and CD4 specificities.

Unique molecular identifiers were affixed to single, distinct cDNA molecules. TCRdb re-derived calls from the 5' RACE reads in MiXCR, one entry per CDR3 protein. The top ten hold over 6.5% of the sample, which has approximately 18,000 distinct CDR3 sequences, 5% seen once. V shed 1 base, J shed 10 bases, and the junction held 6 bases outside the gene matches. CDR1 is SGHAT, CDR2 FQNNGV, per germline. This CDR3 has 15 amino acids. This clonotype showed up many times. Its antigen is not known. The chain uses TRBV11-2 and TRBJ2-1; 11 positions agree with TRBD2. The clonotype originates from an adult who was a healthcare worker with PCR-confirmed SARS-CoV-2 infection or an uninfected control (not recorded which). The sample was whole blood. CDR3 loop: CASSLGLAGTNEQFF. DNA of the CDR3: TGTGCCAGCAGCTTAGGACTAGCGGGGACCAACGAGCAGTTCTTC. Variable domain in full (rest from reference TRBV11-2 and TRBJ2-1): EAGVAQSPRYKIIEKRQSVAFWCNPISGHATLYWYQQILGQGPKLLIQFQNNGVVDDSQLPKDRFSAERLKGVDSTLKIQPAKLEDSAVYLCASSLGLAGTNEQFFGPGTRLTVL.